One and the same sample provided the 11 T cell receptor beta chains below, sequenced in a study of T cell clonotyping in hematopoietic cell transplantation. As for time point: recipient sample about 28 days before transplant, after cytoreduction. TCRdb keeps only in-frame clones here, not all; method: immunoSEQ multiplex PCR. This sample has thousands of clones, with 95% to 97% found just once. This material consisted of peripheral blood mononuclear cells, taken before stem cell transplant. The receptors here all came from a man between 65 and 79 years old with acute myeloid leukemia. Some clones in this sample may be carry-over from other donors' samples.

The chain has TRBV6-4 and TRBJ1-6, with D perhaps matching TRBD1 (5 bases). Looked up from germline, CDR1 is MRHNA and CDR2 is SNTAGT. With 3 bases removed from V and 11 bases from J, the gap between germline ends came to 11 bases. This CDR3 spans 13 amino acids. This CDR3 is CASSDGARTPLHF. The CDR3 DNA is TGTGCCAGCAGTGATGGGGCACGCACACCCCTCCACTTT.

This clone was seen a single time. The V call is TRBV29-1, the J call TRBJ1-1; possibly TRBD1 for D (5 bases). Between the trimmed V and J ends, which lost 7 bases and 2 bases, there was a span of 11 bases. The CDR3 spans 12 residues. The germline V gene encodes CDR1 SQVTM and CDR2 ANQGSEA. The CDR3 DNA is TGCAGCGGACAGATTTTAAACACTGAAGCTTTCTTT. Residues: CSGQILNTEAFF.

The CDR3 DNA is TGTGCCTGGACCTTAGGGACCCCCGGGGAAAACATTCAGTACTTC. As protein: CAWTLGTPGENIQYF. The chain employs TRBV30 and TRBJ2-4; perhaps D is TRBD1 or TRBD2 (5 bases each). Germline CDR1 reads GTSNPN; CDR2 reads SVGIG (reference sequence). Trimming removed 4 bases from V and 5 bases from J, with 18 bases in between. The CDR3 has 15 amino acids. Full variable domain (rest looked up from reference TRBV30 and TRBJ2-4): SQTIHQWPATLVQPVGSPLSLECTVEGTSNPNLYWYRQAAGRGLQLLFYSVGIGQISSEVPQNLSASRPQDRQFILSSKKLLLSDSGFYLCAWTLGTPGENIQYFGAGTRLSVL.

This sequence joins TRBV10-3 and TRBJ2-2; the D gene is possibly TRBD1 (6 bases). V lost 2 bases to trimming and J lost 3 bases, with 16 bases between them. Germline CDR1 ENHRY, CDR2 SYGVKD. The CDR3 contains 17 residues. DNA of the CDR3: TGTGCCATCAGTGAGGTGGCCAGGGCAGGGGACACCGGGGAGCTGTTTTTT. Encoded protein: CAISEVARAGDTGELFF.

This clone was observed once. The J gene is TRBJ1-4, the V gene TRBV7-2; D ambiguous. Trimming shortened V by 2 bases and J by 12 bases, and 13 bases separated the two germline ends. Germline lookup yields CDR1 SGHTA and CDR2 FQGNSA. This CDR3 region has 13 residues. Here the CDR3 reads CASSLPTTVELFF. CDR3 sequence (DNA): TGTGCCAGCAGCTTACCGACAACGGTCGAACTGTTTTTT.

This clone was picked up one time. The CDR3 nucleotides are TGTGCCTGGAGTGCCGGGACTAGCGGGACCTACGAGCAGTACTTC. Translated: CAWSAGTSGTYEQYF. The V gene is TRBV30, the J gene TRBJ2-7, with TRBD2 identical over 13 bases. V lost 1 base, J lost 2 bases, and 2 bases stayed unmatched. CDR1 GTSNPN and CDR2 SVGIG come from the germline V gene (reference sequence). This CDR3 is built from 15 residues.

J is TRBJ1-2 and V is TRBV6-4; D gene ambiguous. Germline V gene lookup returns CDR1 MRHNA and CDR2 SNTAGT. V gave up 3 bases and J gave up 8 bases, with 19 bases separating them. The CDR3 consists of 15 residues. In DNA form, the CDR3 reads TGTGCCAGCAGTGAAAACGCGGCAGCGCGACAAGGCTACACCTTC. Its protein is CASSENAAARQGYTF.

This sequence joins TRBV6-1 and TRBJ1-2; no firm D call. CDR3 length equals 10 residues. CDR1 is MNHNS, CDR2 SASEGT, per germline. Trimming removed 8 bases from V and 3 bases from J, with 4 bases in between. The CDR3 sequence: CASGDYGYTF. The DNA for the CDR3 is TGTGCCAGCGGCGACTATGGCTACACCTTC.

The V and J genes are TRBV6-4 and TRBJ2-2; D gene unclear. Germline loops: CDR1 MRHNA, CDR2 SNTAGT. CDR3 size: 14 residues. Trimming cost V 6 bases and J 5 bases, with 13 bases left between them. CDR3 in DNA: TGTGCCAGCAGCGCACAGCTACAGACCGGGGAGCTGTTTTTT. Translation: CASSAQLQTGELFF.

The chain carries TRBV11-2 and TRBJ2-1; D remains ambiguous. The CDR3 is 16 residues long. V was clipped by 1 base and J by 1 base, with 11 bases between them. CDR1 SGHAT and CDR2 FQNNGV come from the germline V gene. CDR3 amino acids: CASSLGLPGSYNEQFF. In nucleotides, the CDR3 is TGTGCCAGCAGCTTAGGGCTGCCGGGTTCCTACAATGAGCAGTTCTTC.

The chain couples TRBV28 to TRBJ1-2; D gene ambiguous. The CDR3 runs 13 residues. Trimming left V 3 bases short and J 8 bases short, with 13 bases between. Germline V gene data show CDR1 as MDHEN and CDR2 as SYDVKM. In DNA form, the CDR3 reads TGTGCCAGCAGTTTCCTTCGGTACGAAGGCTACACCTTC. This sequence encodes CASSFLRYEGYTF.